This TCR beta chain derives from a study of blood T cell repertoires in COVID-19 (dated by TCRdb to the early 2020s). Describing the broader study: The collaborator samples originated in the United States, Italy and Spain and spanned the acute and convalescent phases of COVID-19. The prospective study material was composed of cDNA or gDNA derived from T cells, B-cell-depleted T cells, or PBMCs. Sample metadata almost always included a de-identified subject ID, COVID-19 status, age in years and sex. HLA class I and class II types, where available, came from metadata supplied by the sample provider rather than from assay-based typing. Samples came from the ongoing ImmuneRACE study (first 160 participants) plus 1,254 subjects from 6 global collaborators. The dataset comprised deeply sampled blood TCRbeta repertoires from subjects exposed to, actively infected with, or recovered from COVID-19. The repertoires were released in a freely available public database meant as a resource for research on the immune response to SARS-CoV-2. General findings and caveats noted by the study authors: The quantity of clinical and demographic metadata differed by source and by participant and was supplied without curation.

Based on the germline V gene (reference sequence), the CDR1 and CDR2 sequences are PRHDT and FYEKMQ. The CDR3, from cysteine to phenylalanine, totals 16 residues. Of all the DNA, just the CDR3 is kept, 48 bases in frame from base 1. Trimming removed 6 bases from V and 6 bases from J; the gene matches leave 12 bases unexplained. A second Seattle source provided samples from volunteer blood donors who had recovered from COVID-19. Whole blood was collected in K2EDTA tubes by collaborating institutions according to the institutions' own protocols. For TCRbeta analysis, collaborator samples were shipped as frozen whole blood, as isolated PBMCs, or as DNA extracted from either sample type. TCRbeta CDR3 regions were amplified from genomic DNA by means of the immunoSEQ Assay, a bias-controlled multiplex PCR. The original pipeline was this. The number of nucleated cells in each sample was estimated by amplification of reference gene primers within the assay. To quantify the absolute abundance of each unique TCRbeta CDR3 rearrangement, sequence reads were collapsed and filtered. For each sample, productive Simpson clonality was calculated by taking the square root of Simpson's diversity index across productive rearrangements. In its TCRdb copy, this immuneACCESS table keeps in-frame sequences only and misses some clones. Where compared with another copy, unresolved V genes explain less than half of these, and the others have no known cause. V, J and clone size were drawn from that table, and D and trimming were deduced from the DNA. A total of about 270,000 clones appear in this sample, approximately 90% of them only once. The ten most abundant clones make up roughly 4% of the sample.

With regard to this clone: No cognate antigen has been identified for it. No qualities accompany the bases; no much larger clone lies one base away.

Sequenced input: peripheral blood. The source is a man in his 60s who had recovered from COVID-19. The chain is made from TRBV13 and TRBJ1-2; 11 nucleotides in the junction match TRBD1. CDR3 sequence: CASSRRGTGGDDGYTF. The sequenced DNA: TGTGCCAGCAGTCGACGCGGGACAGGGGGGGATGATGGCTACACCTTC.